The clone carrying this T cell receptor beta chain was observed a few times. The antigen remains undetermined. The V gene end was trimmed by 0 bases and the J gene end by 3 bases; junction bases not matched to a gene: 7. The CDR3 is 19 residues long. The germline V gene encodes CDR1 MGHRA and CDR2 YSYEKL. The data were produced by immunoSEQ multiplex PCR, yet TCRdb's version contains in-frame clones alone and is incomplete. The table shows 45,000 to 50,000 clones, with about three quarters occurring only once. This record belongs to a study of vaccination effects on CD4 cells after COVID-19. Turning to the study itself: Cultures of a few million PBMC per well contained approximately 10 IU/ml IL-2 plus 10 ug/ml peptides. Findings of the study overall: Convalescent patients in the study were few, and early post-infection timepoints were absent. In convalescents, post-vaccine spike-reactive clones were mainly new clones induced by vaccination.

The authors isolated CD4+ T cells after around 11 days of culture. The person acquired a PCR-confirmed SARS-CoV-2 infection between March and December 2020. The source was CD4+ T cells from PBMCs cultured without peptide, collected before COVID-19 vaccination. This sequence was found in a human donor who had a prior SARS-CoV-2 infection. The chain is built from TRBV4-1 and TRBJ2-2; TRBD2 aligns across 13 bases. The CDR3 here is CASSQERLAGGKHTGELFF. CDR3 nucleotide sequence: TGCGCCAGCAGCCAAGAACGACTAGCGGGGGGTAAACACACCGGGGAGCTGTTTTTT.